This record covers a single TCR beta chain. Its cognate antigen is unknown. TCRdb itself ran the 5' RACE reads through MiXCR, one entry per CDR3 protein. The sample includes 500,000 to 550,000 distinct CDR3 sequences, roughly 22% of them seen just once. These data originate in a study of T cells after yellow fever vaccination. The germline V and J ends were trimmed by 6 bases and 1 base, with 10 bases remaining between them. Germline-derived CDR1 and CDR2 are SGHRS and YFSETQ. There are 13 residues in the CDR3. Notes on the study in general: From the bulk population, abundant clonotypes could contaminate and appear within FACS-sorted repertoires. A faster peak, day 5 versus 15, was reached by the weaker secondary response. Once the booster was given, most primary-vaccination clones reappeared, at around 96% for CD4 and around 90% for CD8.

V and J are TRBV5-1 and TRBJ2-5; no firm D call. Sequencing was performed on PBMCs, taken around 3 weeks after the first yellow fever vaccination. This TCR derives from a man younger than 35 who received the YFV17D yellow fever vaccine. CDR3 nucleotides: TGCGCCAGCAACGGCAGCCCCCAAGAGACCCAGTACTTC. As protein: CASNGSPQETQYF. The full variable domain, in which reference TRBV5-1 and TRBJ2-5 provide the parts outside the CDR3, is KAGVTQTPRYLIKTRGQQVTLSCSPISGHRSVSWYQQTPGQGLQFLFEYFSETQRNKGNFPGRFSGRQFSNSRSEMNVSTLELGDSALYLCASNGSPQETQYFGPGTRLLVL.